The 18 T cell receptor beta chains below come from one sample, sequenced in a study of blood T cell repertoires in COVID-19. This table comes from immunoSEQ multiplex PCR, and its TCRdb copy is limited to in-frame clones, with some not included. The sample shows 150,000 or so clones, around 86% of them seen only once. Sequences were obtained from peripheral blood. These receptors were taken from a man aged 80 or over with acute or convalescent COVID-19.

The rearrangement links TRBV7-2 to TRBJ1-1; the D gene is possibly TRBD1 (6 bases). From germline, CDR1 is SGHTA and CDR2 FQGNSA. V was pared by 2 bases and J by 0 bases, with 22 bases between. This CDR3 has 19 residues. The CDR3 loop reads CASSLTPQTGSSMNTEAFF. CDR3 bases: TGTGCCAGCAGCTTAACCCCCCAAACAGGGTCCAGCATGAACACTGAAGCTTTCTTT.

The chain recombines TRBV27 with TRBJ2-5; 7 bases line up with TRBD1. The CDR3 extends over 15 amino acids. The V and J ends lost 3 bases and 4 bases, in that order; junction bases with no gene match: 8. Germline loops: CDR1 MNHEY, CDR2 SMNVEV (reference sequence). The CDR3 DNA sequence: TGTGCCAGCAGTTTCGGCAGGGGGTGGGCAGAGACCCAGTACTTC. It specifies CASSFGRGWAETQYF.

The chain joins TRBV11-3 to TRBJ2-5, with 8 nucleotides matching TRBD2. Germline-derived CDR1 and CDR2 are SGHNT and YENEEA. V gave up 7 bases and J gave up 5 bases; unmatched junction bases: 6. The CDR3 has 13 amino acids. The CDR3 DNA reads as TGTGCCAGCAAGGCGGGGGGTGGGGAGACCCAGTACTTC. This encodes CASKAGGGETQYF.

The V and J genes are TRBV11-3 and TRBJ1-2; perhaps TRBD1 as D (5 bases). Per germline, CDR1 SGHNT and CDR2 YENEEA. This CDR3 is built from 14 residues. The V gene lost 1 base and the J gene lost 8 bases, with 14 bases spanning the gap. Here the CDR3 DNA reads TGTGCCAGCAGCTTAGGCGGGGCTCAGGGAGGCTACACCTTC. Translation gives CASSLGGAQGGYTF.

The chain has TRBV5-1 and TRBJ2-3; 7 positions agree with TRBD1. This CDR3 is 16 amino acids long. CDR1 is SGHRS, CDR2 YFSETQ, per germline. V trimming: 0 bases; J trimming: 2 bases; junction bases outside the gene matches: 6. In DNA, the CDR3 is TGCGCCAGCAGCTTGGTGAGACAGGGCCCCACAGATACGCAGTATTTT. This sequence encodes CASSLVRQGPTDTQYF.

The chain links TRBV28 to TRBJ2-3, with 9 bases fitting TRBD1. Germline assignment: CDR1 MDHEN and CDR2 SYDVKM. This CDR3 has 15 amino acids. The V gene end was trimmed by 2 bases and the J gene end by 2 bases; junction bases not matched to a gene: 2. Here the CDR3 reads CASSLGDRVTDTQYF. For the CDR3, the DNA is TGTGCCAGCAGTTTAGGGGACAGGGTCACAGATACGCAGTATTTT.

The chain joins TRBV6-1 to TRBJ2-1; 16 bases agree with TRBD2. With V trimmed by 4 bases and J by 2 bases, 5 bases remained unmatched. Germline CDR1 reads MNHNS; CDR2 reads SASEGT. The CDR3 loop spans 18 amino acids. In DNA form, the CDR3 reads TGTGCCAGCAGTGGCCCCGGGACTAGCGGGGGGGCCTACAATGAGCAGTTCTTC. Protein sequence: CASSGPGTSGGAYNEQFF.

The chain links TRBV5-1 to TRBJ2-3, with D possibly matching TRBD2 (5 bases). The germline V gene has CDR1 SGHRS and CDR2 YFSETQ. The CDR3 has 15 amino acids. The V gene lost 0 bases and the J gene lost 5 bases, with 13 bases spanning the gap. The CDR3 nucleotides read TGCGCCAGCAGCTTGGAGGGAGTCGGTGTAGATACGCAGTATTTT. The encoded protein is CASSLEGVGVDTQYF.

The chain joins TRBV30 to TRBJ2-2; 7 nucleotides match TRBD2. The CDR3 is made up of 13 amino acids. With V trimmed by 5 bases and J by 2 bases, 2 bases remained unmatched. In germline, CDR1 is GTSNPN, CDR2 SVGIG (reference sequence). Written as DNA, the CDR3 is TGTGCCTGGGGCGGGGGTAACACCGGGGAGCTGTTTTTT. It translates to CAWGGGNTGELFF.

The chain is built from TRBV7-2 and TRBJ2-3; 9 bases map to TRBD2. Germline CDR1 reads SGHTA; CDR2 reads FQGNSA. There are 15 residues in the CDR3. The J segment lost 1 base and the V segment lost 7 bases, leaving 6 bases of the junction unmatched. CDR3 bases: TGTGCCAGCAACTTCAAGCGGGGGGGCACAGATACGCAGTATTTT. Its protein is CASNFKRGGTDTQYF.

This clone was picked up one time. The genes are TRBV30 and TRBJ1-5; TRBD1 matches 9 bases. The CDR3 totals 15 residues. J lost 6 bases, V lost 4 bases, and 10 bases had no gene match. The germline CDR1 and CDR2 sequences are GTSNPN and SVGIG (reference sequence). Written as DNA, the CDR3 is TGTGCCTGGAATACCGGGACAGGGAATAGTCAGCCCCAGCATTTT. Translated: CAWNTGTGNSQPQHF. The variable domain in full, completed from reference TRBV30 and TRBJ1-5, reads SQTIHQWPATLVQPVGSPLSLECTVEGTSNPNLYWYRQAAGRGLQLLFYSVGIGQISSEVPQNLSASRPQDRQFILSSKKLLLSDSGFYLCAWNTGTGNSQPQHFGDGTRLSIL.

V usage is TRBV2 and J usage is TRBJ2-1; D is perhaps TRBD2 (5 bases). The CDR3 covers 16 residues. The germline V and J ends were trimmed by 5 bases and 7 bases, with 21 bases remaining between them. Germline lookup yields CDR1 SNHLY and CDR2 FYNNEI. DNA of the CDR3: TGTGCCAGCAGTTACAATGACTACCCCCCCGAGAATGAGCAGTTCTTC. Translation gives CASSYNDYPPENEQFF.

Here the CDR3 DNA reads TGTGCCAGCAGCGAGAGGAATACAGGGCCTACAACTAATGAAAAACTGTTTTTT. Encoded protein: CASSERNTGPTTNEKLFF. The rearrangement joins TRBV9 to TRBJ1-4; D may be TRBD1 (6 bases). The CDR3 is 18 amino acids. Looked up from germline, CDR1 is SGDLS and CDR2 is YYNGEE. V lost 3 bases to trimming and J lost 0 bases, with 18 bases between them.

The table lists this clone with a count of one. The chain links TRBV6-6 to TRBJ1-5; possible D gene TRBD1, 6 bases. Germline assignment: CDR1 MNHNY and CDR2 SVGAGI (reference sequence). The CDR3 has 14 residues. Trimming took off 0 bases at V and 4 bases at J, with 7 bases between the two ends. CDR3: CASSYSTGNQPQHF. CDR3 in DNA: TGTGCCAGCAGTTACTCGACAGGAAATCAGCCCCAGCATTTT.

This clone was recorded once. J is TRBJ1-5 and V is TRBV6-5, with a weak D call TRBD1 (5 bases). Germline assignment: CDR1 MNHEY and CDR2 SVGAGI. The CDR3 length is 16 residues. V gave up 2 bases and J gave up 1 base, with 12 bases separating them. The CDR3, as DNA: TGTGCCAGCAGTTACACGGGGGACCTGAGCAATCAGCCCCAGCATTTT. Protein product: CASSYTGDLSNQPQHF.

The chain has TRBV6-2 or TRBV6-3 and TRBJ2-7; possible D gene TRBD1, 6 bases. The V and J ends lost 4 bases and 2 bases respectively, with 9 bases between them. Germline-derived CDR1 and CDR2 are MNHEY and SVGEGT. The CDR3 runs to 13 residues. The CDR3 DNA is TGTGCCAGCAGTTTCCCAGGGGCCTACGAGCAGTACTTC. Encoded protein: CASSFPGAYEQYF.

The rearrangement uses TRBV2 and TRBJ1-5; D not certain. The CDR3 is 14 amino acids. In germline, CDR1 is SNHLY, CDR2 FYNNEI. The V end was cut by 2 bases, the J end by 0 bases, with 5 bases between. CDR3 in amino acids: CASSEFSSNQPQHF. CDR3 nucleotide sequence: TGTGCCAGCAGTGAATTCAGTAGCAATCAGCCCCAGCATTTT.

V gene TRBV5-4 combines with J gene TRBJ2-5, with unresolved D. This CDR3 is 13 amino acids long. Per germline, CDR1 SGHNT and CDR2 YYREEE (reference sequence). Between the trimmed V and J ends, which lost 2 bases and 2 bases, there was a span of 7 bases. Here the CDR3 reads CASSLSGQETQYF. The CDR3, as DNA: TGTGCCAGCAGCTTATCCGGGCAAGAGACCCAGTACTTC.